These 27 T cell receptor beta chains came from one sample sequenced in a study of blood T cell repertoires in COVID-19. Sequencing used immunoSEQ multiplex PCR; TCRdb keeps in-frame clones, though not all of them. The table records approximately 50,000 clones, roughly 76% of them present only once. The sample comprised peripheral blood. The origin of the receptors is a man aged 45-65 years with active or convalescent COVID-19.

The chain uses TRBV5-6 and TRBJ1-1; 7 bases are a match to TRBD1. Germline V gives CDR1 SGHDT, CDR2 YYEEEE. This CDR3 contains 14 residues. V was clipped by 1 base and J by 5 bases; unmatched bases: 5. The CDR3 reads CASSLTGEATEAFF. CDR3 in DNA: TGTGCCAGCAGCTTGACAGGGGAGGCGACTGAAGCTTTCTTT. The full variable domain, completed using reference TRBV5-6 and TRBJ1-1, is DAGVTQSPTHLIKTRGQQVTLRCSPKSGHDTVSWYQQALGQGPQFIFQYYEEEERQRGNFPDRFSGHQFPNYSSELNVNALLLGDSALYLCASSLTGEATEAFFGQGTRLTVV.

This clone was counted ten times or more. The V and J genes are TRBV19 and TRBJ1-5; possibly TRBD1 for D (5 bases). CDR1 is LNHDA and CDR2 is SQIVND in the germline V gene (reference sequence). The V gene lost 9 bases and the J gene lost 3 bases, with 18 bases spanning the gap. This CDR3 contains 15 residues. The CDR3 here is CASIPGPPHNQPQHF. The CDR3 DNA is TGTGCCAGCATACCAGGGCCGCCCCACAATCAGCCCCAGCATTTT.

The CDR3 nucleotides are TGTGCCAGCAGCGTCGCAGGGGACGGGGAGCTGTTTTTT. Its protein product is CASSVAGDGELFF. This chain uses TRBV9 with TRBJ2-2; D perhaps matches TRBD1 (6 bases). Between the trimmed V and J ends, which lost 2 bases and 7 bases, there was a span of 9 bases. From germline, CDR1 is SGDLS and CDR2 YYNGEE. This CDR3 is 13 amino acids long.

This chain joins TRBV5-1 and TRBJ2-3; 12 positions match TRBD1. The V gene end was trimmed by 0 bases and the J gene end by 7 bases; junction bases not matched to a gene: 6. Germline CDR1 is SGHRS and CDR2 is YFSETQ. The CDR3 covers 16 residues. The CDR3 DNA is TGCGCCAGCAGCTTGGAGGGGACAGGGGGCGCGTATACGCAGTATTTT. Its protein is CASSLEGTGGAYTQYF.

This chain connects TRBV7-8 to TRBJ2-7, with 10 bases matching TRBD2. Germline loops: CDR1 SGHVS, CDR2 FQNEAQ. The CDR3 loop spans 14 amino acids. The ends lost 4 bases at V and 5 bases at J; junction bases unmatched: 5. CDR3 in amino acids: CASSSLAGADEQYF. CDR3 bases: TGTGCCAGCAGCTCCCTAGCGGGGGCGGACGAGCAGTACTTC.

This clone occurred once. The chain recombines TRBV18 with TRBJ1-1, with D possibly being TRBD1 (5 bases). CDR3 length equals 13 residues. V shed 6 bases and J shed 7 bases, with 15 bases lying between them. Germline-derived CDR1 and CDR2 are KGHSH and LQKENI. CDR3 DNA: TGTGCCAGCTCTAAAGGGGTAGGTGGTGAAGCTTTCTTT. It encodes CASSKGVGGEAFF.

V gene TRBV6-5 combines with J gene TRBJ1-2, with D perhaps matching TRBD1 (6 bases). This CDR3 has 15 residues. With 5 bases removed from V and 2 bases from J, the gap between germline ends came to 15 bases. Germline CDR1 MNHEY, CDR2 SVGAGI. The CDR3 is CASSPWGGLNYGYTF. DNA for the CDR3: TGTGCCAGCAGTCCCTGGGGGGGGCTAAACTATGGCTACACCTTC.

J is TRBJ2-2 and V is TRBV28, with 8 bases lining up with TRBD2. The CDR3 loop spans 14 amino acids. Trimming removed 11 bases from V and 6 bases from J; junction bases left unmatched: 11. CDR1 and CDR2 (germline): MDHEN, SYDVKM. The CDR3 DNA reads TGTGCCGTAAGGACTAGCTGGAAGGCCGGGGAGCTGTTTTTT. It translates to CAVRTSWKAGELFF.

This chain links TRBV7-8 with TRBJ2-7, with 8 bases aligning to TRBD2. This CDR3 comprises 14 residues. The V gene's germline CDR1 is SGHVS and CDR2 FQNEAQ. V dropped 7 bases and J dropped 7; count of bases not matched to a gene: 12. CDR3 DNA sequence: TGTGCCAGCACCCGGGGGGGGAGGGAGCAGGAGCAGTACTTC. Protein sequence: CASTRGGREQEQYF.

In this sample, this clone turned up once. The chain couples TRBV4-1 to TRBJ1-4; 9 bases agree with TRBD1. With V trimmed by 3 bases and J by 6 bases, 5 bases remained unmatched. Germline lookup yields CDR1 MGHRA and CDR2 YSYEKL. The CDR3 is made up of 15 amino acids. The CDR3 reads CASSQTGTGYEKLFF. The CDR3 DNA reads as TGCGCCAGCAGCCAGACCGGGACAGGGTATGAAAAACTGTTTTTT.

This clone showed up just once. The chain is built from TRBV21-1 and TRBJ1-1. TRBV21-1 is noted as a pseudogene. The CDR3 covers 19 residues. The CDR3: CASSKTRILEGRGNTEAFF. In DNA form, the CDR3 reads TGTGCCAGCAGCAAAACACGCATATTGGAGGGTAGGGGAAACACTGAAGCTTTCTTT.

The chain carries TRBV2 and TRBJ1-1; D gene ambiguous. CDR1 and CDR2 from the germline V gene are SNHLY and FYNNEI. This CDR3 region has 13 residues. The V and J ends lost 8 bases and 0 bases respectively, with 10 bases between them. CDR3 amino acids: CASSLAVNTEAFF. The CDR3 DNA sequence: TGTGCCAGCTCGTTGGCTGTGAACACTGAAGCTTTCTTT.

The rearrangement links TRBV6-4 to TRBJ2-3, with 11 bases that match TRBD2. The CDR3 contains 15 residues. Germline V CDR1 and CDR2: MRHNA, SNTAGT. With 4 bases clipped from V and 2 bases from J, the junction kept 2 bases outside the gene matches. CDR3 residues: CASSVSGGATDTQYF. CDR3 bases: TGTGCCAGCAGTGTTAGCGGGGGGGCCACAGATACGCAGTATTTT.

The rearrangement uses TRBV18 and TRBJ1-6, with 9 nucleotides matching TRBD1. The CDR3 is 19 residues long. V shed 2 bases, J shed 10 bases, and the junction held 18 bases outside the gene matches. CDR1 KGHSH and CDR2 LQKENI come from the germline V gene. In nucleotides, the CDR3 is TGTGCCAGCTCACCATTCACGGGACAGGGATTCACTTTTTTCTCACCCCTCCACTTT. This encodes CASSPFTGQGFTFFSPLHF.

This rearrangement joins TRBV11-2 to TRBJ1-2; 11 nucleotides align to TRBD1. Germline CDR1 is SGHAT and CDR2 is FQNNGV. This CDR3 has 15 amino acids. V trimming: 2 bases; J trimming: 7 bases; junction bases outside the gene matches: 6. CDR3 residues: CASSLNGQGAGGYTF. Here the CDR3 DNA reads TGTGCCAGCAGCTTAAACGGACAGGGGGCAGGTGGCTACACCTTC.

The chain combines TRBV11-2 with TRBJ2-2; D perhaps matches TRBD1 (5 bases). The CDR3 loop spans 15 amino acids. V was trimmed by 1 base and J by 7 bases, leaving 13 bases between them. Germline V gene sequence: CDR1 SGHAT, CDR2 FQNNGV. In DNA form, the CDR3 reads TGTGCCAGCAGCTTAGGAGACCTAAGGGGCGGGGAGCTGTTTTTT. Its translation is CASSLGDLRGGELFF.

This sequence joins TRBV7-2 and TRBJ2-1, with 10 nucleotides matching TRBD2. Trimming at V came to 3 bases and at J to 0 bases, leaving 2 bases not matched to a gene. Germline CDR1 and CDR2: SGHTA and FQGNSA. This CDR3 contains 16 residues. The CDR3: CASSFPSGSSYNEQFF. CDR3 coding DNA: TGTGCCAGCAGCTTTCCTAGCGGGAGCTCCTACAATGAGCAGTTCTTC.

This clone was seen only a few times. V gene TRBV4-1 combines with J gene TRBJ2-1; 7 bases line up with TRBD2. Germline V gives CDR1 MGHRA, CDR2 YSYEKL. The V gene end was trimmed by 1 base and the J gene end by 6 bases; junction bases not matched to a gene: 6. The CDR3 is 15 residues long. CDR3 nucleotide sequence: TGCGCCAGCAGCCAAGGGGGTGGGAGGGGCAATGAGCAGTTCTTC. Translated, it gives CASSQGGGRGNEQFF.

This chain links TRBV7-9 with TRBJ1-2; no firm D call. Trimming removed 5 bases from V and 7 bases from J, with 8 bases in between. The CDR3 has 11 amino acids. From germline, CDR1 is SEHNR and CDR2 FQNEAQ (reference sequence). The CDR3 reads CASSAGAGYTF. CDR3 bases: TGTGCCAGCAGCGCTGGAGCTGGCTACACCTTC.

This clone was seen a few times. This chain links TRBV6-5 with TRBJ1-2, with TRBD1 matching over 10 bases. CDR1 and CDR2 from the germline V gene are MNHEY and SVGAGI. The V and J ends lost 2 bases and 5 bases, in that order; junction bases with no gene match: 5. The CDR3 spans 15 residues. In DNA form, the CDR3 reads TGTGCCAGCAGTTACGCGGGACAGGGGAATTATGGCTACACCTTC. Protein sequence: CASSYAGQGNYGYTF.

J is TRBJ2-7 and V is TRBV7-2, with TRBD2 matching over 12 bases. The J segment lost 6 bases and the V segment lost 4 bases, leaving 4 bases of the junction unmatched. This CDR3 has 14 residues. Germline CDR1 is SGHTA and CDR2 is FQGNSA. CDR3 nucleotides: TGTGCCAGCAGCTCATCTAGCGGGAGGGTCGAGCAGTACTTC. This sequence encodes CASSSSSGRVEQYF.

The chain has TRBV2 and TRBJ2-7; D uncertain. CDR1 is SNHLY and CDR2 is FYNNEI in the germline V gene. The V end was cut by 4 bases, the J end by 7 bases, with 11 bases between. This CDR3 is 12 amino acids long. CDR3 bases: TGTGCCAGCAGTGGTATGTTCGGGGAGCAGTACTTC. It encodes CASSGMFGEQYF. The entire variable domain, with the rest obtained from reference TRBV2 and TRBJ2-7, is as follows: EPEVTQTPSHQVTQMGQEVILRCVPISNHLYFYWYRQILGQKVEFLVSFYNNEISEKSEIFDDQFSVERPDGSNFTLKIRSTKLEDSAMYFCASSGMFGEQYFGPGTRLTVT.

This chain uses TRBV11-3 with TRBJ2-3; D possibly corresponds to TRBD2 (6 bases). Germline CDR1 reads SGHNT; CDR2 reads YENEEA. Trimming shortened V by 1 base and J by 6 bases, and 11 bases separated the two germline ends. This CDR3 spans 14 amino acids. The chain's CDR3 is CASSLGRGGDTQYF. In nucleotides, the CDR3 is TGTGCCAGCAGCTTAGGGAGGGGCGGCGATACGCAGTATTTT.

V is TRBV19 and J is TRBJ1-4; D gene uncertain. The ends were cut back, 3 bases at V and 7 bases at J, with 12 bases in the middle. This CDR3 has 14 residues. Germline CDR1 LNHDA, CDR2 SQIVND (reference sequence). As DNA, the CDR3 is TGTGCCAGTAGTATCGCGAGTTCGGGTGAAAAACTGTTTTTT. This codes for CASSIASSGEKLFF.

The genes are TRBV19 and TRBJ2-7, with 7 bases identical to TRBD2. The ends lost 5 bases at V and 1 base at J; junction bases unmatched: 11. This CDR3 is 16 amino acids long. Looked up from germline, CDR1 is LNHDA and CDR2 is SQIVND (reference sequence). The CDR3 nucleotides are TGTGCCAGTAGTCCGATGGGAGGGCAAGGATCCTACGAGCAGTACTTC. It encodes CASSPMGGQGSYEQYF.

This clone occurred a few times. The chain recombines TRBV12-3 or TRBV12-4 with TRBJ2-3, with D unclear. The CDR3 runs to 13 residues. V shed 6 bases and J shed 5 bases, with 12 bases lying between them. CDR3 nucleotide sequence: TGTGCCAGCAGCAAGCAGTGGAGAGATACGCAGTATTTT. Protein sequence: CASSKQWRDTQYF.

The gene calls are TRBV11-2 and TRBJ2-3; 8 bases are shared with TRBD2. The germline V gene has CDR1 SGHAT and CDR2 FQNNGV. The CDR3 length is 17 residues. The trim removed 0 bases at V and 5 bases at J, leaving 10 bases unmatched. The CDR3 nucleotides read TGTGCCAGCAGCTTAGATTCGGGGGGGGGCTATGTAGATACGCAGTATTTT. Protein sequence: CASSLDSGGGYVDTQYF.